This T cell receptor beta chain was profiled in a study of T-cell memory formation after mild COVID-19. At the level of the study: The TCR clusters were mostly specific to one donor.

With V trimmed by 0 bases and J by 5 bases, 7 bases remained unmatched. This CDR3 contains 17 residues. The V gene's germline CDR1 is LNHNV and CDR2 YYDKDF (reference sequence). The table lists this clonotype with many counts. 5'RACE with constant-segment primers yielded barcoded, UMI-tagged TCR alpha and TCR beta cDNA libraries. TCRdb passed the 5' RACE reads through MiXCR, listing each CDR3 protein once. The table lists roughly 130,000 distinct CDR3 sequences, about 6.5% of them singletons. The sequence was obtained from an adult woman who had mild COVID-19 (a few samples of this study predate the infection). Cell type and time point are not known. Sequencing was performed on PBMCs or a T cell subset sorted from them (not recorded which). The chain recombines TRBV15 with TRBJ2-1, with TRBD1 matching 10 bases. Here the CDR3 DNA reads TGTGCCACCAGCAGAGATCAGTGGACAGGGGGGAACAATGAGCAGTTCTTC. Amino acids: CATSRDQWTGGNNEQFF.